Listed below are T cell receptor beta chains from one sample, sequenced in a study of lymphopenia after photon versus proton radiotherapy. The data were produced by immunoSEQ multiplex PCR, yet TCRdb's version contains in-frame clones alone and is incomplete. The data hold roughly 35,000 clones, with about 84% observed a single time. Sequencing used peripheral blood, obtained from a patient treated with photon-based radiotherapy. The receptor source for this set is a man aged 50-60 years with gastric cancer. CDR3s include the opening cysteine and the closing phenylalanine or tryptophan. Each record gives: CDR3 length, J gene, V gene, D gene, CDR3 protein, CDR3 DNA. D genes are given only for firm matches.

length: 14
J: TRBJ2-7
V: TRBV5-6
D: TRBD1
CDR3: CASTTGQKGYEQYF
DNA: TGTGCCAGCACCACGGGACAGAAAGGCTACGAGCAGTACTTC

length: 14
J: TRBJ2-7
V: TRBV9
D: TRBD2
CDR3: CASSSTSGGYEQYF
DNA: TGTGCCAGCAGCTCGACTAGCGGGGGCTACGAGCAGTACTTC

length: 16
J: TRBJ2-5
V: TRBV19
D: TRBD2
CDR3: CASSSLRGAGQETQYF
DNA: TGTGCCAGTAGTTCCCTCCGGGGAGCGGGACAAGAGACCCAGTACTTC

length: 15
J: TRBJ2-1
V: TRBV6-1
D: -
CDR3: CASSEGAWGPSEQFF
DNA: TGTGCCAGCAGTGAAGGGGCGTGGGGGCCCAGTGAGCAGTTCTTC

length: 14
J: TRBJ1-1
V: TRBV19
D: -
CDR3: CASRGGPLNTEAFF
DNA: TGTGCCAGCCGGGGGGGACCGTTGAACACTGAAGCTTTCTTT

length: 12
J: TRBJ1-5
V: TRBV6-6
D: -
CDR3: CASTFPNQPQHF
DNA: TGTGCCAGCACCTTTCCCAATCAGCCCCAGCATTTT

length: 16
J: TRBJ2-2
V: TRBV5-1
D: TRBD1
CDR3: CASSIQGTGGGGELFF
DNA: TGCGCCAGCAGCATCCAAGGGACAGGGGGAGGCGGGGAGCTGTTTTTT

length: 18
J: TRBJ2-1
V: TRBV7-9
D: TRBD2
CDR3: CASSPGTSGRVLGNEQFF
DNA: TGTGCCAGCAGCCCCGGGACTAGCGGGAGGGTTCTCGGGAATGAGCAGTTCTTC

length: 13
J: TRBJ2-3
V: TRBV6-4
D: -
CDR3: CASSQSSTDTQYF
DNA: TGTGCCAGTAGCCAGTCTAGCACAGATACGCAGTATTTT

length: 14
J: TRBJ1-5
V: TRBV27
D: TRBD1
CDR3: CASSLQGGNQPQHF
DNA: TGTGCCAGCAGTTTACAGGGGGGCAATCAGCCCCAGCATTTT

length: 14
J: TRBJ2-1
V: TRBV19
D: TRBD2
CDR3: CASSKLAGSDEQFF
DNA: TGTGCCAGTAGTAAACTAGCGGGAAGTGATGAGCAGTTCTTC

length: 13
J: TRBJ2-4
V: TRBV2
D: -
CDR3: CASSEATEGIQYF
DNA: TGTGCCAGCAGTGAGGCGACTGAGGGCATTCAGTACTTC

length: 14
J: TRBJ1-5
V: TRBV27
D: TRBD1
CDR3: CASSPGGGYQPQHF
DNA: TGTGCCAGCAGTCCGGGAGGGGGCTATCAGCCCCAGCATTTT

length: 14
J: TRBJ2-1
V: TRBV29-1
D: -
CDR3: CSVEGESRNNEQFF
DNA: TGCAGCGTTGAAGGGGAGAGTCGGAACAATGAGCAGTTCTTC

length: 13
J: TRBJ2-1
V: TRBV5-1
D: TRBD2
CDR3: CASSRGLVKEQFF
DNA: TGCGCCAGCAGCCGAGGACTAGTGAAGGAGCAGTTCTTC

length: 16
J: TRBJ2-7
V: TRBV5-6
D: -
CDR3: CASSSRGLVYSYEQYF
DNA: TGTGCCAGCAGCTCCCGCGGGTTAGTCTACTCCTACGAGCAGTACTTC

length: 9
J: TRBJ2-7
V: TRBV7-3
D: -
CDR3: CASSPEQYF
DNA: TGTGCCAGCAGCCCCGAGCAGTACTTC

length: 14
J: TRBJ2-3
V: TRBV29-1
D: TRBD1
CDR3: CSVARTGSTDTQYF
DNA: TGCAGCGTTGCTAGGACAGGGTCGACAGATACGCAGTATTTT

length: 16
J: TRBJ1-4
V: TRBV5-1
D: TRBD1
CDR3: CASTGQGTLAGEKLFF
DNA: TGCGCCAGCACCGGACAGGGGACTCTCGCGGGCGAAAAACTGTTTTTT

length: 13
J: TRBJ1-2
V: TRBV6-1
D: -
CDR3: CASSARQNYGYTF
DNA: TGTGCCAGCAGTGCCCGACAGAACTATGGCTACACCTTC

length: 19
J: TRBJ2-4
V: TRBV4-2
D: -
CDR3: CASSRTRLGVGSAKNIQYF
DNA: TGTGCCAGCAGCCGCACCCGGCTAGGCGTGGGTAGTGCCAAAAACATTCAGTACTTC

length: 13
J: TRBJ2-3
V: TRBV30
D: TRBD1
CDR3: CAWTGQLTDTQYF
DNA: TGTGCCTGGACGGGACAGCTTACAGATACGCAGTATTTT

length: 14
J: TRBJ1-1
V: TRBV7-2
D: -
CDR3: CASSLGQALSEAFF
DNA: TGTGCCAGCAGCCTCGGGCAGGCCTTGTCGGAGGCTTTCTTT

length: 13
J: TRBJ2-5
V: TRBV4-3
D: -
CDR3: CASSQAWKGTQYF
DNA: TGCGCCAGCAGCCAAGCTTGGAAGGGGACCCAGTACTTC

length: 15
J: TRBJ2-2
V: TRBV27
D: -
CDR3: CASSLLALVAGELFF
DNA: TGTGCCAGCAGTTTACTAGCGTTGGTTGCCGGGGAGCTGTTTTTT

length: 15
J: TRBJ2-1
V: TRBV6-5
D: TRBD1
CDR3: CASSYGTGPSNEQFF
DNA: TGTGCCAGCAGTTATGGGACAGGTCCCTCCAATGAGCAGTTCTTC